Below, one TCR beta chain is given with its context. What it binds is unknown. This CDR3 comprises 16 residues. V lost 7 bases to trimming and J lost 4 bases; unmatched junction nucleotides: 11. Germline loops: CDR1 LNHDA, CDR2 SQIVND (reference sequence). These data originate in a study of siplizumab effects on memory and regulatory T cells. General study findings and limits: The diversity of naive T cells seemed greater than that of memory cells, and their alloresponse contribution seemed major. Proliferating Tregs' suppressive function in siplizumab cultures went unconfirmed. About 80-97% of proliferating CD4+ or CD8+ clones had no assignable naive or memory phenotype. Versus 25% to 30% in controls, the mappable alloreactive CD4+ clones averaged around 68% Treg-derived with siplizumab.

Repertoires were generated with immunoSEQ multiplex PCR, while TCRdb's copy carries only in-frame clones and drops some. Of about 100,000 clones in the sample, just over 90% were seen once. The TCR was taken from a human donor in good health. The rearrangement links TRBV19 to TRBJ2-2; 8 positions match TRBD1. Sequenced: Tregs sorted from blood. CDR3 residues: CASTQGQGGGTGELFF. CDR3 bases: TGTGCCAGTACCCAAGGACAGGGTGGAGGCACCGGGGAGCTGTTTTTT.